This TCR beta chain was captured in a study of PD-L1 blockade in urothelial cancer. Clones were read by immunoSEQ multiplex PCR, and TCRdb kept only the in-frame ones, dropping some. This repertoire shows approximately 47,000 clones, around 80% found once; its top ten account for approximately 8.2%. Germline CDR1 reads SGHRS; CDR2 reads YFSETQ. This CDR3 spans 14 amino acids. Trimming took 5 bases from V and 6 from J; bases not matched to a gene: 10. Regarding time point: peripheral blood 6 weeks after treatment start. Sequencing was performed on PBMCs, taken around atezolizumab (anti-PD-L1) treatment. The gene calls are TRBV5-1 and TRBJ2-7, with 8 positions matching TRBD1. The source is a man in his 70s with urothelial cancer. CDR3 nucleotides: TGCGCCAGCAGTCTGCCCTCTACAGGGGGCGAGCAGTACTTC. Translating it yields CASSLPSTGGEQYF.